This is a list of T cell receptor beta chains from one sample in a study of tumor-infiltrating lymphocytes in primary liver carcinoma. TCRdb recomputed calls from the multiplex PCR reads with MiXCR, one row per CDR3 protein. The sample contains about 74,000 distinct CDR3 sequences, nearly 70% of which appear only once. Specimen: liver tumor tissue from sampling region 4. The receptors come from a man aged 35-49 years with primary liver carcinoma and hepatitis B virus infection. Each CDR3 is given without its conserved first and last residue. A D gene is named only where the DNA matches it firmly.

D gene: .
V gene: TRBV29-1
CDR3 protein: SVEKDSSNTGELF

D gene: .
V gene: TRBV12-3/TRBV12-4
CDR3 protein: ASTLDHGGTYKQY

D gene: .
V gene: TRBV6-6
CDR3 protein: ASSYYQGTPYEQY

D gene: .
V gene: TRBV29-1
CDR3 protein: SVVLVGGPCEQY

D gene: .
V gene: TRBV20-1
CDR3 protein: STLTWGDITYEQY

D gene: .
V gene: TRBV4-1
CDR3 protein: ASSQVSNQPHH

D gene: TRBD2
V gene: TRBV6-5
CDR3 protein: ASSYSVLAGEGATQY

D gene: .
V gene: TRBV9
CDR3 protein: ASSVASIPSSYNEQF

D gene: .
V gene: TRBV11-2
CDR3 protein: ASSFGIPLIEQY

D gene: .
V gene: TRBV11-2
CDR3 protein: ASSLVAPAGTGELL

D gene: .
V gene: TRBV29-1
CDR3 protein: SVERGAF

D gene: TRBD2
V gene: TRBV5-1
CDR3 protein: ASSLGLAGSTDTQY

D gene: .
V gene: TRBV11-2
CDR3 protein: ASSVAGYEQY